One and the same sample provided the 5 T cell receptor beta chains below, sequenced in a study of regulatory T cells in long-lasting Graves disease. Arm-PCR of CDR3 regions and iRepertoire HTBI primers were the basis on which TCR beta libraries were built. Via MiXCR, TCRdb re-called the multiplex PCR reads, giving one row per CDR3 protein. Of 350,000 to 500,000 distinct CDR3 sequences listed, 11% to 15% are singletons. As for time point: newly diagnosed GD, antithyroid drugs for less than 3 months. From PBMCs, RNA was extracted and then used to make the TCR library. Another study also made use of these data, one on T cells in Graves' hyperthyroidism and ophthalmopathy.

The source material was peripheral blood mononuclear cells (PBMCs), sampled at new diagnosis, from a patient treated with antithyroid drugs. The source of these receptors is a woman between 50 and 59 years old with Graves disease.

CDR3 loop: CASRPTGVSNEKLFF. CDR3 DNA: TGTGCCAGCAGGCCGACAGGGGTATCTAATGAAAAACTGTTTTTT. The gene calls are TRBV27 and TRBJ1-4; 8 bases fit TRBD1. The V segment lost 6 bases and the J segment 3 bases; nucleotides outside the gene matches: 6. The length of the CDR3 is 15 residues. The germline gives CDR1 MNHEY, CDR2 SMNVEV (reference sequence).

This clonotype was found a few times. The chain links TRBV28 to TRBJ2-7; 7 positions match TRBD2. V was pared by 6 bases and J by 2 bases, with 10 bases of the junction left unmatched. CDR3 length: 15 amino acids. Germline loops: CDR1 MDHEN, CDR2 SYDVKM. The CDR3 region has the DNA TGTGCCAGCAGCTTGGCCGGCGGGGGACCCTACGAGCAGTACTTC. This gives the protein CASSLAGGGPYEQYF.

This clonotype was found many times. The chain is built from TRBV7-9 and TRBJ2-7; TRBD2 aligns across 7 bases. Trimming at V came to 4 bases and at J to 6 bases, leaving 9 bases not matched to a gene. Germline CDR1 reads SEHNR; CDR2 reads FQNEAQ (reference sequence). This CDR3 is built from 14 residues. CDR3 coding DNA: TGTGCCAGCAGCTGGCGACTAGCTAGTTCCGAGCAGTACTTC. This gives the protein CASSWRLASSEQYF. Using reference TRBV7-9 and TRBJ2-7 for the parts outside the CDR3, the full variable domain is DTGVSQNPRHKITKRGQNVTFRCDPISEHNRLYWYRQTLGQGPEFLTYFQNEAQLEKSRLLSDRFSAERPKGSFSTLEIQRTEQGDSAMYLCASSWRLASSEQYFGPGTRLTVT.

This clonotype came up many times. CDR3 loop: CASRRLGSSYNEQFF. The CDR3 nucleotides are TGTGCCAGCAGAAGACTGGGGAGCTCCTACAATGAGCAGTTCTTC. The chain links TRBV2 to TRBJ2-1, with D perhaps TRBD2 (5 bases). This CDR3 is built from 15 residues. Trimming left V 6 bases short and J 0 bases short, with 12 bases between. Looked up from germline, CDR1 is SNHLY and CDR2 is FYNNEI.

This clonotype was observed many times. The rearrangement joins TRBV30 to TRBJ1-4; 7 bases align to TRBD1. This CDR3 spans 15 amino acids. Germline loops: CDR1 GTSNPN, CDR2 SVGIG (reference sequence). V trimming: 1 base; J trimming: 6 bases; junction bases outside the gene matches: 8. This chain's CDR3 is CAWSEMDRRDEKLFF. In DNA form, the CDR3 reads TGTGCCTGGAGTGAAATGGACAGGAGGGATGAAAAACTGTTTTTT.